A selection of T cell receptor beta chains follows, all from one sample in a study of cytotoxic CD8 clonotypes in ibrutinib-treated CLL. Data came from immunoSEQ multiplex PCR; TCRdb stores just in-frame clones and leaves some out. The table records approximately 150,000 clones, 84% of them present only once. Sample: PBMCs, taken after 24 months of ibrutinib treatment. The receptors derive from a human donor with chronic lymphocytic leukemia. CDR3s include the opening cysteine and the closing phenylalanine or tryptophan. The D gene is left open where the match is weak. Not all rows give a size; the values are once, few, many and, for expanded clones, a class.

>TRBV6-6|.|.|TRBJ1-3
CASSPITRLSGNTIYF
TGTGCCAGCAGTCCCATCACTCGCCTCTCAGGAAACACCATATATTTT
>TRBV5-1|few|TRBD1|TRBJ2-7
CASSRQGYEQYF
TGCGCCAGCAGCCGACAGGGCTACGAGCAGTACTTC
>TRBV7-9|many|.|TRBJ2-5
CASSLLSPTQETQYF
TGTGCCAGCAGCTTACTCTCGCCGACACAAGAGACCCAGTACTTC
>TRBV30|.|.|TRBJ1-2
CAWSHYGYTF
TGTGCCTGGAGTCACTATGGCTACACCTTC
>TRBV9|once|.|TRBJ1-5
CASSKGGQPQHF
TGTGCCAGCAGTAAAGGGGGGCAGCCCCAGCATTTT
>TRBV5-1|.|.|TRBJ1-1
CASSSDRAENTEAFF
TGCGCCAGCAGCTCCGATCGGGCCGAGAACACTGAAGCTTTCTTT
>TRBV18|once|.|TRBJ2-3
CASSPKGDTQYF
TGTGCCAGCTCACCGAAGGGGGATACGCAGTATTTT
>TRBV2|once|.|TRBJ2-5
CASSENSRIGETQYF
TGTGCCAGCAGTGAAAATTCTAGGATCGGAGAGACCCAGTACTTC
>TRBV28|.|TRBD1|TRBJ1-2
CASSPGQGGGYGYTF
TGTGCCAGCAGTCCGGGACAGGGAGGTGGCTATGGCTACACCTTC
>TRBV7-7|.|.|TRBJ2-2
CASSPQGKNTGELFF
TGTGCTAGCAGCCCACAGGGAAAGAACACCGGGGAGCTGTTTTTT
>TRBV5-5|.|TRBD1|TRBJ2-7
CASSYGTGFYEQYF
TGTGCCAGCAGCTACGGGACAGGGTTTTACGAGCAGTACTTC
>TRBV6-6|.|.|TRBJ2-7
CASSYLGSEGYEQYF
TGTGCCAGCAGTTACCTGGGTAGCGAGGGCTACGAGCAGTACTTC
>TRBV11-2|.|.|TRBJ2-7
CASSLVAVSSYEQYF
TGTGCCAGCAGCTTAGTTGCAGTGAGCTCCTACGAGCAGTACTTC
>TRBV4-2|.|.|TRBJ1-3
CASSQDQGRNTIYF
TGTGCCAGCAGCCAAGATCAGGGTCGAAACACCATATATTTT
>TRBV7-2|once|TRBD1|TRBJ2-1
CASSSFFGTVYNEQFF
TGTGCCAGCAGCTCGTTTTTCGGGACAGTATACAATGAGCAGTTCTTC
>TRBV28|.|.|TRBJ2-7
CASTPGFEVYEQYF
TGTGCCAGCACCCCGGGGTTTGAGGTTTACGAGCAGTACTTC
>TRBV11-2|.|.|TRBJ2-7
CASPGGREQYF
TGTGCCAGCCCGGGTGGGAGGGAGCAGTACTTC
>TRBV6-6|.|.|TRBJ2-7
CASSYSYPPYEQYF
TGTGCCAGCAGTTACTCGTACCCCCCCTACGAGCAGTACTTC
>TRBV9|.|.|TRBJ2-1
CASSVGAASSYNEQFF
TGTGCCAGCAGCGTAGGGGCGGCTAGCTCCTACAATGAGCAGTTCTTC
>TRBV11-2|.|.|TRBJ2-7
CASSLIQYREFSYEQYF
TGTGCCAGCAGCCTCATACAATACAGGGAATTCTCCTACGAGCAGTACTTC
>TRBV7-6|.|TRBD2|TRBJ2-1
CASSLYAGENEQFF
TGTGCCAGCAGCTTATATGCGGGGGAGAATGAGCAGTTCTTC
>TRBV30|once|TRBD1|TRBJ1-4
CAWSRAGGHEKLFF
TGTGCCTGGAGTAGGGCAGGGGGCCATGAAAAACTGTTTTTT
>TRBV7-9|.|.|TRBJ2-7
CASSPRLGFYEQYF
TGTGCCAGCAGCCCCCGATTGGGATTCTACGAGCAGTACTTC
>TRBV29-1|once|.|TRBJ1-1
CSVEDVDTVGTEAFF
TGCAGCGTTGAAGATGTAGACACCGTCGGTACTGAAGCTTTCTTT
>TRBV4-3|.|.|TRBJ2-5
CASSQDRERLKQYF
TGCGCCAGCAGCCAAGATAGAGAACGGCTCAAGCAGTACTTC
>TRBV5-1|.|.|TRBJ2-7
CASSLMILGLYKTYEQYF
TGCGCCAGCAGCCTCATGATACTGGGACTTTACAAAACCTACGAGCAGTACTTC
>TRBV19|once|.|TRBJ2-2
CASSIPGAGELFF
TGTGCCAGTAGTATCCCAGGGGCCGGGGAGCTGTTTTTT
>TRBV10-3|few|.|TRBJ1-5
CAISRNSNQPQHF
TGTGCCATCAGCAGGAATAGCAATCAGCCCCAGCATTTT
>TRBV28|.|.|TRBJ2-7
CASSRPGPKFYEQYF
TGTGCCAGCAGCCGTCCGGGACCCAAATTCTACGAGCAGTACTTC
>TRBV13|.|.|TRBJ1-2
CASSFPLVNYGYTF
TGTGCCAGCAGCTTCCCCCTAGTGAACTATGGCTACACCTTC
>TRBV18|.|.|TRBJ2-5
CASSDQGQETQYF
TGTGCCAGCTCAGATCAGGGACAAGAGACCCAGTACTTC
>TRBV7-9|.|.|TRBJ1-2
CASSYRREANYGYTF
TGTGCCAGCAGCTACCGCAGGGAGGCCAACTATGGCTACACCTTC
>TRBV10-3|once|TRBD2|TRBJ2-7
CAISPGLAETYEQYF
TGTGCCATCAGCCCGGGACTAGCGGAAACCTACGAGCAGTACTTC
>TRBV9|.|.|TRBJ1-1
CASSVVGGNTEAFF
TGTGCCAGCAGCGTAGTCGGAGGGAACACTGAAGCTTTCTTT
>TRBV7-9|.|.|TRBJ2-1
CASSLAGRAKGEQFF
TGTGCCAGCAGCTTAGCCGGCAGGGCCAAGGGTGAGCAGTTCTTC
>TRBV5-1|.|.|TRBJ2-1
CASSSAVSSYNEQFF
TGCGCCAGCAGCTCAGCGGTTAGCTCCTACAATGAGCAGTTCTTC
>TRBV28|.|.|TRBJ1-3
CASTIGASGNTIYF
TGTGCCAGCACCATAGGCGCCTCTGGAAACACCATATATTTT
>TRBV2|.|.|TRBJ2-3
CASSEAEYTQYF
TGTGCCAGCAGTGAAGCCGAGTACACGCAGTATTTT
>TRBV7-3|.|.|TRBJ1-1
CASRLADQSNTEAFF
TGTGCCAGCAGGCTTGCCGATCAGAGTAACACTGAAGCTTTCTTT
>TRBV11-2|.|TRBD2|TRBJ2-1
CASSLGLAGGPYNEQFF
TGTGCCAGCAGCTTGGGACTAGCGGGGGGCCCCTACAATGAGCAGTTCTTC
>TRBV6-5|.|.|TRBJ1-2
CASSRVQGRKGYTF
TGTGCCAGCAGCCGCGTACAGGGCAGGAAGGGCTACACCTTC
>TRBV13|.|.|TRBJ1-2
CASSLGTPVSNYGYTF
TGTGCCAGCAGCTTAGGAACACCCGTTTCTAACTATGGCTACACCTTC
>TRBV18|.|TRBD1|TRBJ1-2
CASSADRANYGYTF
TGTGCCAGCTCAGCCGACAGGGCGAACTATGGCTACACCTTC
>TRBV28|few|.|TRBJ1-2
CASSLIPADYGYTF
TGTGCCAGCAGTTTGATACCCGCAGACTATGGCTACACCTTC
>TRBV19|.|TRBD1|TRBJ1-1
CASSHGQVLDAFF
TGTGCCAGTAGCCACGGACAGGTTTTGGATGCTTTCTTT
>TRBV7-6|.|.|TRBJ2-5
CASSLEGGGTQETQYF
TGTGCCAGCAGCCTAGAGGGTGGGGGGACTCAAGAGACCCAGTACTTC
>TRBV27|.|.|TRBJ1-5
CASVGGRGPSQPQHF
TGTGCCAGCGTAGGCGGGCGAGGGCCGAGTCAGCCCCAGCATTTT
>TRBV2|once|.|TRBJ2-1
CASSEAPYGDEQFF
TGTGCCAGCAGTGAAGCCCCGTATGGGGATGAGCAGTTCTTC
>TRBV18|once|TRBD1|TRBJ2-4
CASSPVVQGVKNIQYF
TGTGCCAGCTCACCAGTCGTACAGGGGGTCAAAAACATTCAGTACTTC
>TRBV15|.|TRBD1|TRBJ1-1
CATSVQQGAATEAFF
TGTGCCACCAGTGTCCAACAGGGGGCGGCCACTGAAGCTTTCTTT